Below, one TCR beta chain is given with its context. Its antigen is currently unknown. This sample includes further DNA sequences coding for the same CDR3. Assay: immunoSEQ multiplex PCR; the TCRdb copy retains only in-frame clones and omits some. Counted here are roughly 150,000 clones, 87% occurring once; the ten biggest clones make up around 0.99%. The data originate from a study of T cell responses to AZD1222 COVID-19 vaccine. Timing groups of about 4 and about 12 weeks for second doses were pooled. Study-wide results and caveats: Clonal diversity may have been underestimated in mostly white British donors.

V gave up 0 bases and J gave up 3 bases, with 5 bases separating them. CDR3 length: 13 residues. Germline V gene data show CDR1 as MNHEY and CDR2 as SVGEGT. The clonotype comes from an adult who received the AZD1222 COVID-19 vaccine. The sequencing used peripheral blood, collected 28 days after the second AZD1222 dose. The chain combines TRBV6-2 or TRBV6-3 with TRBJ1-1; no reliable D call. The CDR3 sequence is CASSYSGYTEAFF. CDR3 DNA sequence: TGTGCCAGCAGTTACTCAGGATACACTGAAGCTTTCTTT.